These 12 T cell receptor beta chains were all obtained from the same sample, sequenced in a study of T cell changes during pregnancy in multiple sclerosis. Clones were read by immunoSEQ multiplex PCR, and TCRdb kept only the in-frame ones, dropping some. The sample includes around 88,000 clones, about nine tenths of them seen just once. The specimen was peripheral blood, collected in the first trimester of pregnancy. The receptors here all came from a female donor with multiple sclerosis, enrolled in a pregnancy study.

The DNA for the CDR3 is TGTGCCAGCAGTTTATCCGTAGCGGGGGGTGCCTCCTACGAGCAGTACTTC. Translated: CASSLSVAGGASYEQYF. The chain recombines TRBV27 with TRBJ2-7; 10 bases agree with TRBD2. Germline CDR1 reads MNHEY; CDR2 reads SMNVEV (reference sequence). V was clipped by 0 bases and J by 0 bases; unmatched bases: 5. This CDR3 region has 17 residues.

The chain combines TRBV2 with TRBJ1-2; 8 bases are a match to TRBD1. Germline loops: CDR1 SNHLY, CDR2 FYNNEI. The J segment lost 10 bases and the V segment lost 8 bases, leaving 18 bases of the junction unmatched. This CDR3 contains 15 residues. This CDR3 is CASLKLPLDRVIYTF. As DNA, the CDR3 is TGTGCCAGCCTTAAGTTACCGCTGGACAGGGTTATCTACACCTTC. The whole variable domain, filled in from reference TRBV2 and TRBJ1-2, reads EPEVTQTPSHQVTQMGQEVILRCVPISNHLYFYWYRQILGQKVEFLVSFYNNEISEKSEIFDDQFSVERPDGSNFTLKIRSTKLEDSAMYFCASLKLPLDRVIYTFGSGTRLTVV.

This chain joins TRBV7-8 and TRBJ1-1; 7 nucleotides align to TRBD1. With V trimmed by 1 base and J by 4 bases, 6 bases remained unmatched. Germline-derived CDR1 and CDR2 are SGHVS and FQNEAQ. This CDR3 spans 15 amino acids. The CDR3 here is CASSLGKGGITEAFF. DNA of the CDR3: TGTGCCAGCAGCTTAGGGAAAGGGGGCATCACTGAAGCTTTCTTT.

This chain connects TRBV4-3 to TRBJ2-1; tentatively, D is TRBD1 (5 bases). Germline V CDR1 and CDR2: LGHNA, YSLEER. Trimming took 3 bases from V and 6 from J, leaving 21 bases between them. The CDR3 has 17 amino acids. The CDR3 nucleotides are TGCGCCAGCAGCCATCATAGGGGCAGGTTCGGCGCCAATGAGCAGTTCTTC. Residues: CASSHHRGRFGANEQFF.

This chain connects TRBV6-5 to TRBJ2-4; D ambiguous. The CDR3 extends over 15 amino acids. Germline V gene sequence: CDR1 MNHEY, CDR2 SVGAGI. The V gene lost 6 bases and the J gene lost 0 bases, with 12 bases spanning the gap. This CDR3 is CASSPMRLAKNIQYF. Here the CDR3 DNA reads TGTGCCAGCAGCCCTATGAGACTAGCCAAAAACATTCAGTACTTC.

The V call is TRBV19, the J call TRBJ2-7; TRBD2 matches at 7 bases. The CDR3 runs 15 residues. V trimming: 2 bases; J trimming: 4 bases; junction bases outside the gene matches: 8. The V gene's germline CDR1 is LNHDA and CDR2 SQIVND (reference sequence). CDR3 sequence (DNA): TGTGCCAGTAGTATATGGGAGGGACGGCGTTACGAGCAGTACTTC. Translation gives CASSIWEGRRYEQYF.

The chain is built from TRBV30 and TRBJ1-1, with TRBD1 as a possible D gene (6 bases). This CDR3 spans 14 amino acids. V lost 2 bases to trimming and J lost 5 bases, with 15 bases between them. Germline CDR1 and CDR2: GTSNPN and SVGIG (reference sequence). The CDR3: CAWSFTGRRTEAFF. Written as DNA, the CDR3 is TGTGCCTGGAGTTTTACAGGGCGGCGAACTGAAGCTTTCTTT.

The J gene is TRBJ2-3, the V gene TRBV7-2; D is possibly TRBD2 (6 bases). The V end was cut by 3 bases, the J end by 2 bases, with 15 bases between. The CDR3 contains 16 residues. The germline V gene encodes CDR1 SGHTA and CDR2 FQGNSA. For the CDR3, the DNA is TGTGCCAGCAGCTTGGTCATTAGCGGATTCACAGATACGCAGTATTTT. It codes for CASSLVISGFTDTQYF.

The chain links TRBV10-3 to TRBJ2-1; TRBD2 agrees at 9 bases. This CDR3 contains 15 residues. The V segment lost 2 bases and the J segment 9 bases; nucleotides outside the gene matches: 8. Looked up from germline, CDR1 is ENHRY and CDR2 is SYGVKD. The CDR3: CAISEKRGDLGEQFF. CDR3 bases: TGTGCCATCAGTGAGAAGCGGGGGGACCTCGGTGAGCAGTTCTTC.

The rearrangement joins TRBV4-1 to TRBJ2-1; 7 bases agree with TRBD2. The ends lost 0 bases at V and 3 bases at J; junction bases unmatched: 8. CDR3 length: 17 residues. In germline, CDR1 is MGHRA, CDR2 YSYEKL. The CDR3 nucleotides read TGCGCCAGCAGCCAAGAAGGTCCGGGGGGTTTCTACAATGAGCAGTTCTTC. Its protein is CASSQEGPGGFYNEQFF.

The genes are TRBV28 and TRBJ2-2, with TRBD2 matching over 10 bases. V dropped 4 bases and J dropped 3; count of bases not matched to a gene: 11. This CDR3 spans 18 amino acids. Germline loops: CDR1 MDHEN, CDR2 SYDVKM. DNA for the CDR3: TGTGCCAGCAGTTCTTTAGCGGGAGGACGGTGGGACACCGGGGAGCTGTTTTTT. It yields the protein CASSSLAGGRWDTGELFF.

V and J are TRBV6-1 and TRBJ1-3; 10 bases are shared with TRBD1. The germline gives CDR1 MNHNS, CDR2 SASEGT. The CDR3 sequence is 16 residues long. J lost 0 bases, V lost 4 bases, and 3 bases had no gene match. DNA for the CDR3: TGTGCCAGCAGTGCGGACAGGGGGAACTCTGGAAACACCATATATTTT. Translated: CASSADRGNSGNTIYF.